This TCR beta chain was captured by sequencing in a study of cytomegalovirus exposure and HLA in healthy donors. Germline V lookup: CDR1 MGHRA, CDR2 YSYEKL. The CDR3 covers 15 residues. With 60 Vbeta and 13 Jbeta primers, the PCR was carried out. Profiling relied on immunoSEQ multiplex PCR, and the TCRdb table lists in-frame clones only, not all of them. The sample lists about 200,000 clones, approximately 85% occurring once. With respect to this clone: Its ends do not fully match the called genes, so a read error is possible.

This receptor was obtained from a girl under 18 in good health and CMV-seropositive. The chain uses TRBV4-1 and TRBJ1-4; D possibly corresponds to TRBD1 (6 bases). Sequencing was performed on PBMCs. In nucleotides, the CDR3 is TGCGCCAGCACCCAACAGGGAAGAAGAGATGAAAAACTGTTTTTT. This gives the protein CASTQQGRRDEKLFF.